Following are 7 T cell receptor beta chains from one sample sequenced in a study of PD-L1 blockade in urothelial cancer. Time point meaning: pretreatment peripheral blood. Using immunoSEQ multiplex PCR, the repertoire was profiled, and TCRdb retains in-frame clones only, with some absent. This sample yields approximately 19,000 clones, of which 70% to 90% are seen a single time; 10% to 15% belongs to the top ten. The sequencing here drew on PBMCs, taken around atezolizumab (anti-PD-L1) treatment. Receptor source: a man between 65 and 85 years old with urothelial cancer.

The chain has TRBV13 and TRBJ2-7; 7 bases align to TRBD1. The CDR3 sequence is 13 residues long. With 5 bases clipped from V and 5 bases from J, the junction kept 6 bases outside the gene matches. CDR1 is PRHDT and CDR2 is FYEKMQ in the germline V gene (reference sequence). Here the CDR3 reads CASSPRQGHEQYF. CDR3 in DNA: TGTGCCAGCAGCCCCAGACAGGGCCACGAGCAGTACTTC. The full variable domain, in which reference TRBV13 and TRBJ2-7 provide the parts outside the CDR3, is AAGVIQSPRHLIKEKRETATLKCYPIPRHDTVYWYQQGPGQDPQFLISFYEKMQSDKGSIPDRFSAQQFSDYHSELNMSSLELGDSALYFCASSPRQGHEQYFGPGTRLTVT.

J is TRBJ1-6 and V is TRBV28; D is perhaps TRBD1 (6 bases). The germline V gene has CDR1 MDHEN and CDR2 SYDVKM. V lost 4 bases, J lost 7 bases, and 14 bases lay in between. CDR3 length: 15 residues. CDR3 coding DNA: TGTGCCAGCAGTTCCCCTGGGACAAGAAATTCACCCCTCCACTTT. It translates to CASSSPGTRNSPLHF. Complete variable domain (other parts from reference TRBV28 and TRBJ1-6): DVKVTQSSRYLVKRTGEKVFLECVQDMDHENMFWYRQDPGLGLRLIYFSYDVKMKEKGDIPEGYSVSREKKERFSLILESASTNQTSMYLCASSSPGTRNSPLHFGNGTRLTVT.

CDR3 sequence reads: CASTLSRDNWGQPQHF. CDR3 nucleotides: TGTGCCAGTACCTTATCCCGGGACAACTGGGGTCAGCCCCAGCATTTT. The gene calls are TRBV19 and TRBJ1-5; possibly TRBD1 for D (6 bases). Trimming left V 7 bases short and J 6 bases short, with 22 bases between. Germline V CDR1 and CDR2: LNHDA, SQIVND (reference sequence). The CDR3 sequence is 16 residues long. Variable domain in full (rest from reference TRBV19 and TRBJ1-5): DGGITQSPKYLFRKEGQNVTLSCEQNLNHDAMYWYRQDPGQGLRLIYYSQIVNDFQKGDIAEGYSVSREKKESFPLTVTSAQKNPTAFYLCASTLSRDNWGQPQHFGDGTRLSIL.

This chain uses TRBV18 with TRBJ2-7; 7 nucleotides align to TRBD1. Germline V gene data show CDR1 as KGHSH and CDR2 as LQKENI. V was clipped by 4 bases and J by 3 bases; unmatched bases: 9. CDR3 size: 15 residues. In DNA form, the CDR3 reads TGTGCCAGCTCACGACTGGGGGACAGAGTCTACGAGCAGTACTTC. Translating it yields CASSRLGDRVYEQYF.

In DNA, the CDR3 is TGTGCCAGCAGCGTAGAGGGGGTGAACACTGAAGCTTTCTTT. Its translation: CASSVEGVNTEAFF. The genes are TRBV9 and TRBJ1-1, with a weak D call TRBD1 (6 bases). The CDR3 length is 14 residues. CDR1 is SGDLS, CDR2 YYNGEE, per germline. Trimming pared 0 bases from V and 0 bases from J, leaving 6 bases between.

The chain carries TRBV6-4 and TRBJ1-1; a possible D gene is TRBD1 (6 bases). V lost 6 bases, J lost 4 bases, and 15 bases lay in between. The V gene's germline CDR1 is MRHNA and CDR2 SNTAGT. The CDR3 spans 14 residues. In nucleotides, the CDR3 is TGTGCCAGCAGCGAACAGGGCTCGGGCACTGAAGCTTTCTTT. Its protein product is CASSEQGSGTEAFF.

The chain employs TRBV5-4 and TRBJ2-2; D unclear. The CDR3 has 15 residues. V was pared by 0 bases and J by 3 bases, with 9 bases between. CDR1 and CDR2 (germline): SGHNT, YYREEE (reference sequence). CDR3 residues: CASSLVVSDTGELFF. CDR3 coding DNA: TGTGCCAGCAGCTTGGTTGTATCGGACACCGGGGAGCTGTTTTTT.